The TCR beta chain under discussion was sequenced for a study of blood T cell repertoires in COVID-19. The study drew participants aged roughly 18 to 89 years from fewer than 30 US areas. V dropped 4 bases and J dropped 0; count of bases not matched to a gene: 3. There are 16 residues in the CDR3. The germline V gene has CDR1 KGHSH and CDR2 LQKENI. Original processing notes: Estimated nucleated cell counts came from reference gene primer amplification. TCRdb's table, derived via immunoSEQ multiplex PCR, lists solely in-frame clones and lacks some. D and trimming come from the DNA, and the V and J calls and clone size come from that table. The sample has 250,000 to 300,000 clones; around 80% are singletons.

The chain employs TRBV18 and TRBJ2-2, with 9 bases that match TRBD2. The receptor was derived from a man aged 30 to 39 with acute COVID-19. Sequencing was carried out using PBMCs or T cells enriched from blood (not recorded which). CDR3 sequence (DNA): TGTGCCAGCTCACAAGCTAGCGGGACGAACACCGGGGAGCTGTTTTTT. This translates into CASSQASGTNTGELFF.